These T cell receptor beta chains were read from a single sample in a study of vaccination effects on CD4 cells after COVID-19. The data were produced by immunoSEQ multiplex PCR, yet TCRdb's version contains in-frame clones alone and is incomplete. The table lists roughly 17,000 clones, 65% to 80% of them singletons. These receptors have no identified antigens. The sequences come from CD4+ T cells from PBMCs cultured with SARS-CoV-2 spike peptides, collected after COVID-19 vaccination. Receptors originate from a human donor who had a prior SARS-CoV-2 infection. Each CDR3 is given with its conserved first and last residue. A D gene is named only where the DNA matches it firmly.

len: 16; v_gene: TRBV11-3; j_gene: TRBJ2-1; d_gene: .; CDR3aa: CASSLGAKGSYNEQFF; CDR3nt: TGTGCCAGCAGCTTGGGGGCTAAAGGTTCCTACAATGAGCAGTTCTTC
len: 14; v_gene: TRBV7-9; j_gene: TRBJ1-2; d_gene: .; CDR3aa: CASSLGAGSHGYTF; CDR3nt: TGTGCCAGCAGCTTAGGTGCAGGGTCTCATGGCTACACCTTC
len: 16; v_gene: TRBV19; j_gene: TRBJ2-1; d_gene: TRBD2; CDR3aa: CASSFRTSGGGDEQFF; CDR3nt: TGTGCCAGTAGTTTCCGGACTAGCGGGGGAGGAGATGAGCAGTTCTTC
len: 20; v_gene: TRBV5-1; j_gene: TRBJ2-1; d_gene: TRBD2; CDR3aa: CASSSLEGLAGPSSYNEQFF; CDR3nt: TGCGCCAGCAGCTCGCTCGAGGGACTAGCGGGCCCGAGCTCCTACAATGAGCAGTTCTTC
len: 15; v_gene: TRBV7-9; j_gene: TRBJ2-3; d_gene: .; CDR3aa: CASSSAAGGPDTQYF; CDR3nt: TGTGCCAGCAGCTCCGCGGCCGGCGGGCCAGATACGCAGTATTTT
len: 13; v_gene: TRBV20-1; j_gene: TRBJ2-5; d_gene: .; CDR3aa: CSASGAGPETQYF; CDR3nt: TGCAGTGCTAGTGGGGCCGGGCCAGAGACCCAGTACTTC
len: 18; v_gene: TRBV7-9; j_gene: TRBJ2-5; d_gene: TRBD1; CDR3aa: CASSSLWGTGGQEETQYF; CDR3nt: TGTGCCAGCAGCTCCCTTTGGGGGACAGGGGGTCAGGAAGAGACCCAGTACTTC
len: 18; v_gene: TRBV5-6; j_gene: TRBJ2-1; d_gene: TRBD2; CDR3aa: CASSFLAGGFGGNNEQFF; CDR3nt: TGTGCCAGCAGCTTCCTAGCGGGAGGCTTTGGGGGCAACAATGAGCAGTTCTTC
len: 15; v_gene: TRBV24-1; j_gene: TRBJ2-1; d_gene: .; CDR3aa: CATSDGPSSYNEQFF; CDR3nt: TGTGCCACCAGTGATGGCCCGAGCTCCTACAATGAGCAGTTCTTC
len: 15; v_gene: TRBV7-2; j_gene: TRBJ2-1; d_gene: .; CDR3aa: CASSSTRQAPNEQFF; CDR3nt: TGTGCCAGCAGCTCAACACGACAAGCCCCCAATGAGCAGTTCTTC
len: 17; v_gene: TRBV28; j_gene: TRBJ2-1; d_gene: .; CDR3aa: CASSRHVAGGDLSGQFF; CDR3nt: TGTGCCAGCAGTCGACACGTAGCTGGCGGGGACCTAAGTGGGCAGTTCTTC
len: 14; v_gene: TRBV5-1; j_gene: TRBJ2-5; d_gene: .; CDR3aa: CASSPADRGETQYF; CDR3nt: TGCGCCAGCAGCCCCGCCGACCGCGGGGAGACCCAGTACTTC
len: 15; v_gene: TRBV6-2/TRBV6-3; j_gene: TRBJ2-7; d_gene: .; CDR3aa: CASSYDRPNPYEQYF; CDR3nt: TGTGCCAGCAGTTACGACCGGCCGAACCCCTACGAGCAGTACTTC
len: 18; v_gene: TRBV2; j_gene: TRBJ2-4; d_gene: .; CDR3aa: CASSEAALGGFGKNIQYF; CDR3nt: TGTGCCAGCAGTGAAGCGGCGCTGGGGGGTTTCGGCAAAAACATTCAGTACTTC
len: 17; v_gene: TRBV18; j_gene: TRBJ2-2; d_gene: TRBD1; CDR3aa: CASSPRTGGLDTGELFF; CDR3nt: TGTGCCAGCTCACCTCGGACAGGGGGATTGGACACCGGGGAGCTGTTTTTT